The text below deals with one T cell receptor (beta chain). Its cognate antigen is unknown. TCRdb's table, derived via immunoSEQ multiplex PCR, lists solely in-frame clones and lacks some. The top ten clones hold 1% of a sample with approximately 200,000 clones, approximately 94% of them seen once. The data derive from a study of T cell responses to AZD1222 COVID-19 vaccine. Overall study results and limits: Most donors were white British and more were female, and clonal diversity was possibly underestimated. At 160-218 and 743-854, vaccine-associated CD4 TCRs were dominant, and they spanned spike. Two doses of AZD1222 preceded a rise in Spike-specific TCR breadth and depth.

Second-dose schedules of about 4 or about 12 weeks were combined. The sample in question was peripheral blood, obtained 28 days after the second AZD1222 dose. This TCR came from an adult who received the AZD1222 COVID-19 vaccine.

The CDR3 spells CASSLLNLPGANTEAFF. As DNA, the CDR3 is TGTGCCAGCAGCTTATTGAACCTACCGGGGGCGAACACTGAAGCTTTCTTT. The V and J genes are TRBV7-3 and TRBJ1-1; D is perhaps TRBD1 (6 bases). V gave up 2 bases and J gave up 1 base, with 17 bases separating them. The CDR3 covers 17 residues. The germline CDR1 and CDR2 sequences are SGHTA and FQGTGA.